The 21 T cell receptor beta chains listed next were all sequenced from one sample in a study of OX40 agonist ivuxolimab in advanced cancers. Assay: immunoSEQ multiplex PCR; the TCRdb copy retains only in-frame clones and omits some. The table has 72,000 or so clones, around 80% seen once. The source material was CD4+ or CD8+ T cells sorted from blood, sampled in a trial of the OX40 agonist ivuxolimab. The origin of the receptors is an adult with an advanced solid tumor such as melanoma, head and neck, liver or kidney cancer.

V gene TRBV4-1 combines with J gene TRBJ2-3; D unclear. Germline-derived CDR1 and CDR2 are MGHRA and YSYEKL. V was clipped by 2 bases and J by 4 bases, with 13 bases between them. CDR3 length: 15 residues. This CDR3 is CASSQNPLGADTQYF. The CDR3, as DNA: TGCGCCAGCAGCCAAAATCCCCTTGGTGCAGATACGCAGTATTTT.

The sample holds a few counts of this clone. V and J are TRBV19 and TRBJ1-1; no firm D call. V was cut by 10 bases and J by 10 bases, with 19 bases left in between. The germline V gene encodes CDR1 LNHDA and CDR2 SQIVND (reference sequence). This CDR3 contains 12 residues. The CDR3 reads CATSLPGLGAFF. The CDR3 DNA sequence: TGTGCCACTTCCCTCCCCGGACTTGGAGCTTTCTTT. Complete variable domain (other parts from reference TRBV19 and TRBJ1-1): DGGITQSPKYLFRKEGQNVTLSCEQNLNHDAMYWYRQDPGQGLRLIYYSQIVNDFQKGDIAEGYSVSREKKESFPLTVTSAQKNPTAFYLCATSLPGLGAFFGQGTRLTVV.

V usage is TRBV7-8 and J usage is TRBJ1-2, with a tentative D call TRBD1 (5 bases). The CDR3 spans 14 residues. The V end lost 5 bases, the J end lost 4 bases, and 14 bases lay between the germline ends. Per the germline V gene, CDR1 is SGHVS and CDR2 is FQNEAQ. CDR3 sequence reads: CASSARELSYGYTF. Here the CDR3 DNA reads TGTGCCAGCAGCGCCAGGGAGTTAAGCTATGGCTACACCTTC.

This chain links TRBV18 with TRBJ2-5; D uncertain. The J call is doubtful: the DNA matches TRBJ2-7 better. Germline V CDR1 and CDR2: KGHSH, LQKENI. The CDR3 is 15 amino acids. Here the CDR3 DNA reads TGTGCCAGCTCACCACCTGTGGGTAGCACCTACGAGCAGTACTTC. It translates to CASSPPVGSTYEQYF.

The V and J genes are TRBV15 and TRBJ2-1, with TRBD2 matching 8 bases. After removal of 0 bases from V and 6 bases from J, the junction contained 10 bases not matched to a gene. CDR1 LNHNV and CDR2 YYDKDF come from the germline V gene (reference sequence). CDR3 length: 17 residues. The CDR3 reads CATSRDRDGGAVNEQFF. The CDR3 nucleotides are TGTGCCACCAGCAGAGATCGGGACGGGGGGGCAGTCAATGAGCAGTTCTTC.

V is TRBV14 and J is TRBJ2-7, with 9 bases lining up with TRBD1. The germline gives CDR1 SGHDN, CDR2 FVKESK. The J segment lost 2 bases and the V segment lost 5 bases, leaving 4 bases of the junction unmatched. CDR3 length: 14 amino acids. DNA of the CDR3: TGTGCCAGCAGCTACACAGGGGGCGCCTACGAGCAGTACTTC. Its protein is CASSYTGGAYEQYF.

The chain joins TRBV19 to TRBJ1-5, with D unclear. V dropped 1 base and J dropped 1 base, with 8 bases sitting between them. CDR3 length: 15 amino acids. Germline CDR1 is LNHDA and CDR2 is SQIVND (reference sequence). CDR3 sequence: CASSIAQMSNQPQHF. The CDR3 DNA follows: TGTGCCAGTAGTATAGCCCAGATGAGCAATCAGCCCCAGCATTTT.

V usage is TRBV29-1 and J usage is TRBJ1-1, with D possibly being TRBD1 (6 bases). This CDR3 is built from 12 residues. The germline gives CDR1 SQVTM, CDR2 ANQGSEA. With 7 bases removed from V and 1 base from J, the gap between germline ends came to 10 bases. The CDR3 DNA reads as TGCAGCGCGAGGGGGGCGAACACTGAAGCTTTCTTT. It encodes CSARGANTEAFF.

The chain carries TRBV2 and TRBJ1-2, with 11 nucleotides matching TRBD1. V dropped 6 bases and J dropped 5; count of bases not matched to a gene: 2. This CDR3 is 13 amino acids long. The germline gives CDR1 SNHLY, CDR2 FYNNEI. The chain's CDR3 is CASRGTGGYGYTF. The CDR3 region has the DNA TGTGCCAGCAGGGGGACAGGGGGTTATGGCTACACCTTC.

The V call is TRBV6-1, the J call TRBJ2-7; D not resolved. V lost 8 bases and J lost 3, with 14 bases in between. Germline CDR1 and CDR2: MNHNS and SASEGT. The CDR3 is made up of 13 amino acids. CDR3 sequence: CASDKTIGYEQYF. In DNA form, the CDR3 reads TGTGCCAGCGACAAAACGATCGGCTACGAGCAGTACTTC.

The chain recombines TRBV6-6 with TRBJ2-2, with 7 bases identical to TRBD2. The CDR3 length is 15 residues. The V gene end was trimmed by 6 bases and the J gene end by 3 bases; junction bases not matched to a gene: 7. Looked up from germline, CDR1 is MNHNY and CDR2 is SVGAGI (reference sequence). The CDR3 nucleotides are TGTGCCAGCAGGGTCGAGCTAGCGGACACCGGGGAGCTGTTTTTT. Translation: CASRVELADTGELFF.

The gene calls are TRBV30 and TRBJ1-4, with 10 nucleotides matching TRBD1. CDR1 is GTSNPN and CDR2 is SVGIG in the germline V gene (reference sequence). The J segment lost 8 bases and the V segment lost 5 bases, leaving 5 bases of the junction unmatched. The CDR3 spans 13 residues. DNA of the CDR3: TGTGCCTGGCGACAGGGGGCAGGGGAAAAACTGTTTTTT. This codes for CAWRQGAGEKLFF. The entire variable domain, with the rest obtained from reference TRBV30 and TRBJ1-4, is as follows: SQTIHQWPATLVQPVGSPLSLECTVEGTSNPNLYWYRQAAGRGLQLLFYSVGIGQISSEVPQNLSASRPQDRQFILSSKKLLLSDSGFYLCAWRQGAGEKLFFGSGTQLSVL.

The V call is TRBV5-4, the J call TRBJ1-1; 7 nucleotides align to TRBD1. The CDR3 totals 14 residues. Germline V gene data show CDR1 as SGHNT and CDR2 as YYREEE (reference sequence). The junction had 4 bases not matched to a gene; V was cut back by 4 bases and J by 1 base. The CDR3 spells CASSVTGENTEAFF. The CDR3 DNA reads as TGTGCCAGCAGCGTTACAGGGGAGAACACTGAAGCTTTCTTT.

The chain links TRBV9 to TRBJ1-1; a weak D match, TRBD1 (6 bases). Germline lookup yields CDR1 SGDLS and CDR2 YYNGEE. The CDR3 runs to 16 residues. Deletions cut 3 bases from V and 6 bases from J, with 21 bases between. This CDR3 reads CASSGQVGGLNAEAFF. The DNA of the CDR3 is TGTGCCAGCAGCGGACAGGTCGGGGGCCTAAACGCTGAAGCTTTCTTT.

V usage is TRBV2 and J usage is TRBJ1-3; D is possibly TRBD1 (5 bases). V lost 2 bases, J lost 2 bases, and 16 bases lay in between. CDR1 is SNHLY, CDR2 FYNNEI, per germline. This CDR3 has 17 amino acids. CDR3 coding DNA: TGTGCCAGCAGTGAAATGGGGGGAGATAGTGCTGGAAACACCATATATTTT. It is translated as CASSEMGGDSAGNTIYF.

The rearrangement joins TRBV11-2 to TRBJ2-1; TRBD2 matches 7 bases. Germline V gene lookup returns CDR1 SGHAT and CDR2 FQNNGV. The trim removed 5 bases at V and 6 bases at J, leaving 13 bases unmatched. The CDR3 covers 16 residues. CDR3 region: CASSHVRGSKGNEQFF. The CDR3 nucleotides read TGTGCCAGCAGCCATGTGCGGGGGAGTAAAGGCAATGAGCAGTTCTTC.

This clone was counted once. The chain uses TRBV4-2 and TRBJ1-1; D ambiguous. V was pared by 5 bases and J by 1 base, with 8 bases between. Germline assignment: CDR1 LGHNA and CDR2 YNFKEQ. CDR3 length: 13 residues. The CDR3 sequence: CASSSPGNTEAFF. CDR3 nucleotide sequence: TGTGCCAGCAGCTCACCGGGGAACACTGAAGCTTTCTTT.

The chain employs TRBV19 and TRBJ1-5, with 8 bases that match TRBD1. This CDR3 region has 15 residues. The J segment lost 4 bases and the V segment lost 6 bases, leaving 8 bases of the junction unmatched. CDR1 and CDR2 from the germline V gene are LNHDA and SQIVND (reference sequence). In DNA form, the CDR3 reads TGTGCCAGTAGCGCGGACAGGGTGGGTAATCAGCCCCAGCATTTT. As protein: CASSADRVGNQPQHF.

Turning to this clone: At one of its ends the junction is not consistent with the germline gene, which may arise from a read error. The chain combines TRBV7-2 with TRBJ2-3; unclear D gene. The germline V gene has CDR1 SGHTA and CDR2 FQGNSA. The length of the CDR3 is 13 residues. The CDR3 DNA reads as TGCGCCAGCAGCTTAGAGCTTGGAAATACGCAGTATTTT. As protein: CASSLELGNTQYF.

This clone showed up just a few times. This chain connects TRBV10-3 to TRBJ1-1; the D gene is possibly TRBD1 (6 bases). Germline loops: CDR1 ENHRY, CDR2 SYGVKD. The CDR3 consists of 14 residues. Trimming removed 8 bases from V and 2 bases from J, with 15 bases in between. This CDR3 is CAIRADSSNTEAFF. CDR3 nucleotides: TGTGCCATCCGTGCGGACAGCTCTAACACTGAAGCTTTCTTT.

This clone was seen a few times. The gene calls are TRBV7-9 and TRBJ2-2; D unclear. Between the trimmed V and J ends, which lost 10 bases and 4 bases, there was a span of 13 bases. Germline V gives CDR1 SEHNR, CDR2 FQNEAQ (reference sequence). CDR3 length: 13 residues. The CDR3 sequence: CAIEDRTTGELFF. CDR3 in DNA: TGTGCCATAGAGGATCGAACCACCGGGGAGCTGTTTTTT.